A single sample gave rise to the 24 T cell receptor beta chains below, sequenced in a study of cytotoxic CD8 clonotypes in ibrutinib-treated CLL. Sequencing used immunoSEQ multiplex PCR; TCRdb keeps in-frame clones, though not all of them. The sample lists over 120,000 clones, around 82% occurring once. The sequenced sample was PBMCs, obtained after 36 months of ibrutinib treatment. The receptor set was obtained from a human donor with chronic lymphocytic leukemia.

The chain carries TRBV7-3 and TRBJ2-1; 11 nucleotides match TRBD2. The J segment lost 4 bases and the V segment lost 2 bases, leaving 10 bases of the junction unmatched. This CDR3 is built from 18 residues. Per the germline V gene, CDR1 is SGHTA and CDR2 is FQGTGA. This CDR3 is CASSLVAASGGLYNEQFF. CDR3 DNA sequence: TGTGCCAGCAGCTTAGTCGCGGCTAGCGGGGGGTTATACAATGAGCAGTTCTTC.

The chain links TRBV4-1 to TRBJ1-5; possibly TRBD1 for D (5 bases). This CDR3 is built from 16 residues. The V end was cut by 1 base, the J end by 2 bases, with 12 bases between. The germline gives CDR1 MGHRA, CDR2 YSYEKL. The CDR3: CASSQVGVGGNQPQHF. CDR3 in DNA: TGCGCCAGCAGCCAAGTGGGGGTGGGTGGCAATCAGCCCCAGCATTTT.

The chain is built from TRBV19 and TRBJ2-3, with D perhaps matching TRBD2 (5 bases). This CDR3 has 16 amino acids. The germline V gene encodes CDR1 LNHDA and CDR2 SQIVND (reference sequence). V was clipped by 3 bases and J by 1 base, with 14 bases between them. CDR3 residues: CASSIMASRGTDTQYF. The CDR3, as DNA: TGTGCCAGTAGTATCATGGCTAGCCGGGGCACAGATACGCAGTATTTT.

This clone came up a few times. The chain carries TRBV19 and TRBJ1-5, with D tentatively TRBD1 (6 bases). Germline V gene lookup returns CDR1 LNHDA and CDR2 SQIVND (reference sequence). The CDR3 has 13 residues. V was clipped by 5 bases and J by 6 bases, with 11 bases between them. This chain's CDR3 is CASSLRGRQPQHF. The CDR3 DNA reads TGTGCCAGTAGTCTCAGGGGTCGTCAGCCCCAGCATTTT. The whole variable domain, remainder taken from reference TRBV19 and TRBJ1-5, is DGGITQSPKYLFRKEGQNVTLSCEQNLNHDAMYWYRQDPGQGLRLIYYSQIVNDFQKGDIAEGYSVSREKKESFPLTVTSAQKNPTAFYLCASSLRGRQPQHFGDGTRLSIL.

The V and J genes are TRBV7-9 and TRBJ2-7, with 12 bases matching TRBD2. J lost 0 bases, V lost 6 bases, and 12 bases had no gene match. The germline gives CDR1 SEHNR, CDR2 FQNEAQ (reference sequence). There are 18 residues in the CDR3. CDR3 nucleotides: TGTGCCAGCAGTCTCACTAGCGGGAGGCGCCCTGTCTCCTACGAGCAGTACTTC. It translates to CASSLTSGRRPVSYEQYF.

CDR3 sequence: CASSLSSGRPYNEQFF. CDR3 sequence (DNA): TGTGCCAGCAGTTTATCTTCGGGAAGGCCCTACAATGAGCAGTTCTTC. This chain joins TRBV27 and TRBJ2-1; maybe TRBD2 (5 bases). Trimming removed 0 bases from V and 2 bases from J, with 11 bases in between. CDR3 length: 16 residues. Per germline, CDR1 MNHEY and CDR2 SMNVEV (reference sequence).

V gene TRBV6-5 combines with J gene TRBJ2-7; 7 bases are shared with TRBD1. The CDR3 is 13 residues long. J lost 4 bases, V lost 6 bases, and 6 bases had no gene match. Germline CDR1 MNHEY, CDR2 SVGAGI. CDR3 nucleotide sequence: TGTGCCAGCAGCCGCGGACAGGAGTACGAGCAGTACTTC. Translation gives CASSRGQEYEQYF.

The chain uses TRBV6-1 and TRBJ1-2; D unresolved. This CDR3 has 14 residues. V was trimmed by 3 bases and J by 5 bases, leaving 13 bases between them. The germline V gene encodes CDR1 MNHNS and CDR2 SASEGT. The CDR3 DNA is TGTGCCAGCAGTGACCCCCCGGGGTTTTATGGCTACACCTTC. This gives the protein CASSDPPGFYGYTF.

The rearrangement links TRBV29-1 to TRBJ2-7; tentatively, D is TRBD1 or TRBD2 (5 bases each). V shed 6 bases and J shed 0 bases, with 12 bases lying between them. Per the germline V gene, CDR1 is SQVTM and CDR2 is ANQGSEA. This CDR3 spans 13 amino acids. CDR3 DNA: TGCAGCGTCGGGACCGGCAGCTCCTACGAGCAGTACTTC. Protein: CSVGTGSSYEQYF.

The CDR3 DNA reads as TGTGCCAGCAGCCAAAGACGCTTAGGAGCAGCGCGAGAAGAGACCCAGTACTTC. Protein: CASSQRRLGAAREETQYF. The chain has TRBV4-2 and TRBJ2-5, with D unresolved. The germline V and J ends were trimmed by 2 bases and 3 bases, with 22 bases remaining between them. Germline CDR1 reads LGHNA; CDR2 reads YNFKEQ. The CDR3 covers 18 residues.

The rearrangement uses TRBV12-5 and TRBJ1-5; D may be TRBD1 (5 bases). Germline CDR1 is LGHNT and CDR2 is FRNRAP. V was cut by 3 bases and J by 2 bases, with 8 bases left in between. The CDR3 loop spans 14 amino acids. This chain's CDR3 is CASGFAGGNQPQHF. The CDR3 DNA reads TGTGCTAGTGGTTTTGCGGGGGGCAATCAGCCCCAGCATTTT.

This clone showed up just once. The rearrangement uses TRBV13 and TRBJ2-5; D is possibly TRBD2 (5 bases). The V gene lost 2 bases and the J gene lost 5 bases, with 15 bases spanning the gap. The V gene's germline CDR1 is PRHDT and CDR2 FYEKMQ (reference sequence). CDR3 length: 15 residues. The CDR3 loop is CASSLFGGLKETQYF. CDR3 coding DNA: TGTGCCAGCAGCTTATTTGGCGGGTTGAAGGAGACCCAGTACTTC.

This chain uses TRBV14 with TRBJ2-7; D might be TRBD1 (7 bases). V lost 1 base and J 3 bases, leaving 16 bases between the germline ends. The CDR3 runs 16 residues. Germline CDR1 is SGHDN and CDR2 is FVKESK. The CDR3 nucleotides read TGTGCCAGCAGCCAAGTTGACGGCAGGGGGGTCTACGAGCAGTACTTC. It yields the protein CASSQVDGRGVYEQYF. The full variable domain, its missing parts supplied by reference TRBV14 and TRBJ2-7, is EAGVTQFPSHSVIEKGQTVTLRCDPISGHDNLYWYRRVMGKEIKFLLHFVKESKQDESGMPNNRFLAERTGGTYSTLKVQPAELEDSGVYFCASSQVDGRGVYEQYFGPGTRLTVT.

V and J are TRBV9 and TRBJ2-3; 8 nucleotides line up with TRBD2. The ends lost 6 bases at V and 4 bases at J; junction bases unmatched: 10. This CDR3 comprises 15 residues. CDR1 is SGDLS and CDR2 is YYNGEE in the germline V gene. The CDR3 protein is CASTLPGGPPDTQYF. The CDR3 bases are TGTGCCAGCACCCTTCCGGGGGGGCCCCCAGATACGCAGTATTTT.

The V and J genes are TRBV7-3 and TRBJ2-3; maybe TRBD2 (6 bases). This CDR3 comprises 17 residues. Trimming pared 1 base from V and 0 bases from J, leaving 14 bases between. In germline, CDR1 is SGHTA, CDR2 FQGTGA. The CDR3, as DNA: TGTGCCAGCAGCTTAAAGGCCCGGGAGACGAGCACAGATACGCAGTATTTT. Translating it yields CASSLKARETSTDTQYF.

In DNA, the CDR3 is TGTGCCAGCAGGGTACAAGAGACCCAGTACTTC. This gives the protein CASRVQETQYF. The chain recombines TRBV6-1 with TRBJ2-5; D is unclear. V lost 6 bases and J 2 bases, leaving 4 bases between the germline ends. From germline, CDR1 is MNHNS and CDR2 SASEGT. The CDR3 covers 11 residues.

This clone was recorded a few times. This chain joins TRBV6-6 and TRBJ2-3; no definite D call. CDR1 is MNHNY, CDR2 SVGAGI, per germline (reference sequence). V lost 3 bases and J lost 0, with 10 bases in between. The CDR3 is made up of 15 amino acids. CDR3 DNA: TGTGCCAGCAGTTATGAACTGCGGAGCACAGATACGCAGTATTTT. This encodes CASSYELRSTDTQYF.

The chain employs TRBV30 and TRBJ2-2; the match to TRBD1 covers 7 bases. Germline-derived CDR1 and CDR2 are GTSNPN and SVGIG (reference sequence). The CDR3 totals 14 residues. V lost 0 bases to trimming and J lost 5 bases; unmatched junction nucleotides: 3. CDR3 bases: TGTGCCTGGAGTGTACGACAGGGAACCGGGGAGCTGTTTTTT. The encoded protein is CAWSVRQGTGELFF.

This chain uses TRBV28 with TRBJ2-7; 7 nucleotides line up with TRBD1. The V gene's germline CDR1 is MDHEN and CDR2 SYDVKM. This CDR3 has 15 residues. J was trimmed by 3 bases and V by 7 bases; bases with no gene match: 12. CDR3 DNA sequence: TGTGCCAGCAACAGCCTAGGACAGGACCACTACGAGCAGTACTTC. It codes for CASNSLGQDHYEQYF.

The gene calls are TRBV27 and TRBJ1-3, with a tentative D call TRBD1 (5 bases). V lost 3 bases, J lost 2 bases, and 14 bases lay in between. Germline V gene lookup returns CDR1 MNHEY and CDR2 SMNVEV (reference sequence). This CDR3 is built from 16 residues. CDR3 sequence (DNA): TGTGCCAGCAGTTTCCAAGGACAAGCCGCTGGAAACACCATATATTTT. It yields the protein CASSFQGQAAGNTIYF.

The chain combines TRBV5-4 with TRBJ2-1; 10 bases are shared with TRBD2. V shed 0 bases and J 5 bases; nucleotides not matched to a gene: 2. Germline V gene lookup returns CDR1 SGHNT and CDR2 YYREEE (reference sequence). The CDR3 length is 15 residues. The CDR3 spells CASSLVAGGHNEQFF. CDR3 in DNA: TGTGCCAGCAGCTTGGTAGCGGGAGGACACAATGAGCAGTTCTTC.

In this sample, this clone turned up once. This may come from a read error, since a much larger clone is one base off. This chain joins TRBV11-2 and TRBJ2-1; D is unresolved. V lost 1 base to trimming and J lost 5 bases, with 3 bases between them. This CDR3 is built from 12 residues. Germline V gives CDR1 SGHAT, CDR2 FQNNGV. DNA of the CDR3: TGTGCCAGCAGCTTAGTTAACAATGAGCAGTTCTTC. Its protein product is CASSLVNNEQFF.

The chain recombines TRBV6-6 with TRBJ1-4; the D is unclear. The V end was cut by 7 bases, the J end by 0 bases, with 9 bases between. The CDR3 consists of 14 residues. Germline lookup yields CDR1 MNHNY and CDR2 SVGAGI (reference sequence). The chain's CDR3 is CASNPGATNEKLFF. The CDR3 bases are TGTGCCAGCAACCCCGGCGCAACTAATGAAAAACTGTTTTTT.

CDR3 in amino acids: CASSRVDSLRGYTF. CDR3 in DNA: TGTGCCAGCAGCCGGGTGGACTCCCTCCGTGGCTACACCTTC. This rearrangement joins TRBV7-9 to TRBJ1-2; no definite D call. CDR3 length equals 14 residues. V shed 5 bases and J shed 7 bases, with 17 bases lying between them. Germline V gene data show CDR1 as SEHNR and CDR2 as FQNEAQ (reference sequence). Full variable domain (rest looked up from reference TRBV7-9 and TRBJ1-2): DTGVSQNPRHKITKRGQNVTFRCDPISEHNRLYWYRQTLGQGPEFLTYFQNEAQLEKSRLLSDRFSAERPKGSFSTLEIQRTEQGDSAMYLCASSRVDSLRGYTFGSGTRLTVV.